This is a list of T cell receptor beta chains from one sample in a study of T cell responses to AZD1222 COVID-19 vaccine. Assay: immunoSEQ multiplex PCR; the TCRdb copy retains only in-frame clones and omits some. This sample has under 200,000 clones, with around 92% found just once. Sequencing used peripheral blood, obtained on day 0 of MenACWY control vaccination. All receptors derive from an adult in good health. Both conserved end residues are part of each CDR3. Each record gives: clone size, D gene, V gene, J gene, CDR3 protein, CDR3 DNA. D genes are given only for firm matches. Size is omitted from some rows. Given values are once, few, many or a class for expanded clones.

>-|-|TRBV5-6|TRBJ1-5
CASSLVDSNQPQHF
TGTGCCAGCAGCTTGGTTGATAGCAATCAGCCCCAGCATTTT
>-|-|TRBV6-2/TRBV6-3|TRBJ2-1
CASSRWDEQFF
TGTGCCAGCAGCCGGTGGGATGAGCAGTTCTTC
>-|-|TRBV30|TRBJ2-5
CAWSRPGVGKTQYF
TGTGCCTGGAGTAGACCCGGGGTAGGGAAGACCCAGTACTTC
>once|-|TRBV28|TRBJ2-2
CASRLQTNTGELFF
TGTGCCAGCAGACTACAAACGAACACCGGGGAGCTGTTTTTT
>once|-|TRBV7-2|TRBJ2-2
CASSPLFGGTGELFF
TGTGCCAGCAGCCCACTATTTGGTGGCACCGGGGAGCTGTTTTTT
>once|-|TRBV29-1|TRBJ2-7
CSVGHTHEQYF
TGCAGCGTTGGCCATACCCACGAGCAGTACTTC
>-|-|TRBV7-3|TRBJ2-1
CASSHPSSPSSSGSYNEQFF
-
>once|TRBD1|TRBV28|TRBJ1-2
CASSWGTGGFYGYTF
TGTGCCAGCAGTTGGGGGACAGGGGGCTTCTATGGCTACACCTTC
>-|-|TRBV24-1|TRBJ1-2
CATRGRVDYGYTF
TGTGCCACCAGGGGCAGGGTGGACTATGGCTACACCTTC
>-|-|TRBV12-3/TRBV12-4|TRBJ1-4
CASSFGGGEKLFF
TGTGCCAGCAGTTTCGGGGGTGGGGAAAAACTGTTTTTT
>-|-|TRBV7-9|TRBJ1-1
CASSLSSGNTEAFF
TGTGCCAGCAGCTTATCTTCAGGGAACACTGAAGCTTTCTTT
>-|TRBD2|TRBV19|TRBJ2-6
CASSAGGYSGANVLTF
TGTGCCAGTAGTGCGGGGGGATACTCTGGGGCCAACGTCCTGACTTTC
>-|-|TRBV19|TRBJ2-5
CASSIAGEETQYF
TGTGCCAGTAGTATAGCGGGGGAAGAGACCCAGTACTTC
>-|-|TRBV10-1|TRBJ2-2
CASSESAINTGELFF
TGCGCCAGCAGTGAGTCGGCGATTAACACCGGGGAGCTGTTTTTT
>-|TRBD1|TRBV30|TRBJ1-2
CASRPGGGGYTF
TGTGCCTCCCGGCCAGGGGGGGGAGGCTACACCTTC
>-|-|TRBV19|TRBJ1-3
CASSPTGGNTIYF
TGTGCCAGTAGTCCGACAGGCGGAAACACCATATATTTT
>-|-|TRBV7-2|TRBJ2-1
CAMADGGLTYNEQFF
TGTGCCATGGCCGATGGGGGGCTGACCTACAATGAGCAGTTCTTC
>-|-|TRBV5-6|TRBJ1-3
CASSLGRLNTIYF
TGTGCCAGCAGCCTGGGACGGCTAAACACCATATATTTT
>-|-|TRBV6-6|TRBJ1-3
CASSYLTGISGNTIYF
TGTGCCAGCAGTTACCTGACAGGAATCTCTGGAAACACCATATATTTT
>-|TRBD1|TRBV30|TRBJ1-4
CAWRWTGGEKLFF
TGTGCCTGGAGATGGACAGGGGGAGAAAAACTGTTTTTT
>-|TRBD2|TRBV7-2|TRBJ2-5
CASSPWGGVYQETQYF
TGTGCCAGCAGCCCGTGGGGGGGAGTGTACCAAGAGACCCAGTACTTC
>-|-|TRBV2|TRBJ1-6
CASRSPGALSSYNSPLHF
TGTGCCAGCAGATCCCCAGGGGCCCTAAGCTCCTATAATTCACCCCTCCACTTT